The rows below give T cell receptor beta chains drawn from one sample of a study of vaccination and CD4 T cells after COVID-19. Their target antigens are unknown. In TCRdb, the PCR reads were re-called with MiXCR into one record per CDR3 protein. The table has 20,000 to 25,000 distinct CDR3 sequences, about 51% seen once; the top ten hold under 7%. Sequencing was done on a sample of CD4+ T cells from blood, cultured in vitro. The receptors were sampled from a human donor who had recovered from COVID-19. Both conserved end residues are part of each CDR3. D genes are given only for firm matches. Only some rows state a clone size, as once, few, many or a class for expanded clones.

>TRBV18|NA|TRBJ1-3|NA
TGTGCCAGCTCACCACTTACAGTGGGGAGCTCTGGAAACACCATATATTTT
CASSPLTVGSSGNTIYF
>TRBV7-3|once|TRBJ1-4|TRBD1
TGTGCCAGCAGCCTCCTCGGACAGGCTAATGAAAAACTGTTTTTT
CASSLLGQANEKLFF
>TRBV5-6|NA|TRBJ1-3|NA
TGTGCCAGCAGCTTGGATGGGGGGGGCCTCCTCACTGGAAACACCATATATTTT
CASSLDGGGLLTGNTIYF
>TRBV7-8|few|TRBJ2-7|TRBD1
TGTGCCAGCAGCCCAACTGGACAGGGGGTCCCTTACGAGCAGTACTTC
CASSPTGQGVPYEQYF
>TRBV2|once|TRBJ2-1|NA
TGTGCCAGCAGCCTGGAGAATGAGCAGTTCTTC
CASSLENEQFF
>TRBV20-1|NA|TRBJ2-5|TRBD2
TGCAGCCCTTTGCTAGCGGGGGGTCAGGAGACCCAGTACTTC
CSPLLAGGQETQYF
>TRBV30|few|TRBJ1-2|NA
TGTGCCTGGAGTCACCAGGGAGGCTACACCTTC
CAWSHQGGYTF
>TRBV7-9|NA|TRBJ2-7|TRBD2
TGTGCCAGCCGCGCTGGGGCGGGAGACGAGCAGTACTTC
CASRAGAGDEQYF
>TRBV19|NA|TRBJ2-2|TRBD1
TGTGCCAGTAGGACAACAGGGGTGGCCGGGGAGCTGTTTTTT
CASRTTGVAGELFF
>TRBV19|NA|TRBJ1-2|NA
TGTGCCAGCCATCCGGTGGGGGGAGCTAACTATGGCTACACCTTC
CASHPVGGANYGYTF
>TRBV7-3|NA|TRBJ2-1|NA
TGTGCCAGCAGCTCAGCAGGGGACCTCTACAATGAGCAGTTCTTC
CASSSAGDLYNEQFF
>TRBV7-2|NA|TRBJ2-1|TRBD2
TGTGCCAGCAGTCCTCTAGCGGGAGGGGGTGAGCAGTTCTTC
CASSPLAGGGEQFF
>TRBV7-2|NA|TRBJ1-5|NA
TGTGCCAGCACCCCAATCGACAGGTATCAGCCCCAGCATTTT
CASTPIDRYQPQHF
>TRBV2|NA|TRBJ2-2|TRBD1
TGTGCCAGCAGCCTACAGGGGGCCGGGATCACCGGGGAGCTGTTTTTT
CASSLQGAGITGELFF
>TRBV19|NA|TRBJ2-5|NA
TGTGCCAGTAGCCCAATTTGGCAAGAGACCCAGTACTTC
CASSPIWQETQYF
>TRBV11-2|NA|TRBJ1-3|NA
TGTGCCAGCAGCTTAGATTTGGGAGGGGCGGACATATATTTT
CASSLDLGGADIYF
>TRBV14|NA|TRBJ2-3|TRBD2
TGTGCCAGCAGCCTCCAAGCTAGCGGGAAGGCGTATTTT
CASSLQASGKAYF
>TRBV7-9|few|TRBJ2-2|NA
TGTGCCAGCAGCCCGGGACAGAACACCGGGGAGCTGTTTTTT
CASSPGQNTGELFF
>TRBV7-9|few|TRBJ2-5|NA
TGTGCCAGCTTCCCCTTCGGCAGGGAAGAGACCCAGTACTTC
CASFPFGREETQYF
>TRBV30|NA|TRBJ2-4|TRBD1
TGTGCCTGGGACAGGGGGCCGGAAGCCATTCAGTACTTC
CAWDRGPEAIQYF
>TRBV12-3/TRBV12-4|NA|TRBJ2-5|TRBD1
TGTGCCAGCAGTCGCACGGCAGGGGGCTCAGAGACCCAGTACTTC
CASSRTAGGSETQYF
>TRBV2|NA|TRBJ2-4|TRBD2
TGTGCCAGCAGTGAGCGGCTAGCGGGACCACTAGCCAAAAACATTCAGTACTTC
CASSERLAGPLAKNIQYF
>TRBV11-2|NA|TRBJ1-5|NA
TGTGCCAGCAGCTTGGTGGGCGGGGATCAGCCCCAGCATTTT
CASSLVGGDQPQHF
>TRBV15|NA|TRBJ2-1|NA
TGTGCCACCAGCACTACCCCTTTCGGGTCCTACAATGAGCAGTTCTTC
CATSTTPFGSYNEQFF
>TRBV25-1|NA|TRBJ1-2|NA
TGTGCCAGCAGTGAATCTCGAGGGTTTAACTATGGCTACACCTTC
CASSESRGFNYGYTF
>TRBV20-1|NA|TRBJ2-7|TRBD2
TGCAGTGCTAGGGGCCCTCTCCGGGGGGGCTCCTACGAGCAGTACTTC
CSARGPLRGGSYEQYF
>TRBV7-9|NA|TRBJ1-2|TRBD1
TGTGCCAGCAGCCGCGGACAGGGCGAAGGCTACACCTTC
CASSRGQGEGYTF
>TRBV30|NA|TRBJ1-6|NA
TGTGCCTGGAGTATCGGACGGTATAATTCACCCCTCCACTTT
CAWSIGRYNSPLHF
>TRBV5-1|few|TRBJ1-1|TRBD1
TGCGCCAGCAGCTCACTGGGACAGGGGAACACTGAAGCTTTCTTT
CASSSLGQGNTEAFF
>TRBV6-5|NA|TRBJ2-7|NA
TGTGCCAGCAGTTACAGTCCTCCCTTAGCGGCTAGCTCCTACGAGCAGTACTTC
CASSYSPPLAASSYEQYF
>TRBV12-3/TRBV12-4|NA|TRBJ1-6|TRBD1
TGTGCCAGCAGTAGAGGACAGGGGAAGGCGCCCCTCCACTTT
CASSRGQGKAPLHF
>TRBV7-3|NA|TRBJ1-2|NA
TGTGCCAGCAGCTTGGGTCTTAGCTGGGGCTACACCTTC
CASSLGLSWGYTF
>TRBV6-1|few|TRBJ1-1|NA
TGTGCCAGCAGTCTCGTGGGGAACACTGAAGCTTTCTTT
CASSLVGNTEAFF
>TRBV6-5|NA|TRBJ1-2|NA
TGTGCCAGCAGTTACTTCGGGGGGAGAGATAACTATGGCTACACCTTC
CASSYFGGRDNYGYTF
>TRBV10-3|few|TRBJ1-1|NA
TGTGCCATCAGTGAGTCTCTAGGGCAAGCTTTCTTT
CAISESLGQAFF
>TRBV24-1|few|TRBJ1-2|TRBD1
TGTGCCACCAGTGACCACAGGACAGGGGGTAACTATGGCTACACCTTC
CATSDHRTGGNYGYTF
>TRBV5-5|few|TRBJ1-4|NA
TGTGCCAGCAGCTTCTCCGAGGAAAAACTGTTTTTT
CASSFSEEKLFF
>TRBV20-1|NA|TRBJ1-1|TRBD1
TGCAGTGCTCAGGACAGGGTTTACACTGAAGCTTTCTTT
CSAQDRVYTEAFF
>TRBV6-4|NA|TRBJ1-2|NA
TGTGCCAGCAGCCCCACGGGACGAGACTATGGCTACACCTTC
CASSPTGRDYGYTF
>TRBV19|NA|TRBJ2-7|TRBD2
TGTGCCGTACTCAACCGGGACTACCCCTACGAGCAGTACTTC
CAVLNRDYPYEQYF
>TRBV7-2|once|TRBJ2-1|NA
TGTGCCAGCAGCTCCCGACGGGGGAGCTCCTACAATGAGCAGTTCTTC
CASSSRRGSSYNEQFF
>TRBV2|NA|TRBJ1-4|TRBD1
TGTGCCAGCAGTGTAACCGGAGGACAGGGTAGCGAAAAACTGTTTTTT
CASSVTGGQGSEKLFF
>TRBV10-3|few|TRBJ1-1|NA
TGTGCCATCAGTGAGTCAGGGGGGGACACTGAAGCTTTCTTT
CAISESGGDTEAFF
>TRBV20-1|few|TRBJ2-5|TRBD1
TGCAGTGCCAACTCCGGACAGGGTAATTTAGAGACCCAGTACTTC
CSANSGQGNLETQYF
>TRBV27|NA|TRBJ2-3|NA
TGTGCCAGCAGGTCTCGCACAGATACGCAGTATTTT
CASRSRTDTQYF
>TRBV27|NA|TRBJ1-2|TRBD1
TGTGCCAGCAGTTCCTTCGACAGGGCTGACTATGGCTACACCTTC
CASSSFDRADYGYTF
>TRBV7-3|NA|TRBJ2-2|NA
TGTGCCAGCAGCTCAGCACGGACTGGCACCGGGGAGCTGTTTTTT
CASSSARTGTGELFF
>TRBV24-1|NA|TRBJ1-5|NA
TGTGCCACCAAAAGGGAGGCGGGCAATCAGCCCCAGCATTTT
CATKREAGNQPQHF
>TRBV19|NA|TRBJ1-2|NA
TGTGCCAGTAGCCAAACCTCGGGACATGACTATGGCTACACCTTC
CASSQTSGHDYGYTF
>TRBV27|few|TRBJ1-2|TRBD1
TGTGCCAGCAGTCCATCCTCGGGGACAGGACGTGGCTACACCTTC
CASSPSSGTGRGYTF
>TRBV2|few|TRBJ1-1|NA
TGTGCCAGCAGCCCCGGACCCGCATCGGGAAGCACTGAAGCTTTCTTT
CASSPGPASGSTEAFF
>TRBV6-1|NA|TRBJ1-2|NA
TGTGCCAGCAGTCAACGGGAGGGGGGGGCGGGTGGCTACACCTTC
CASSQREGGAGGYTF
>TRBV5-4|NA|TRBJ1-2|NA
TGTGCCAGCAGCTTGGGATGGCCCCGCGGCAACTATGGCTACACCTTC
CASSLGWPRGNYGYTF
>TRBV29-1|NA|TRBJ2-1|NA
TGCAGCGTCGAAAAGTCCGCGGGGCGCAATGAGCAGTTCTTC
CSVEKSAGRNEQFF
>TRBV6-5|once|TRBJ2-7|TRBD1
TGTGCCAGCAGTTACTCTCCACCGGGACAGGCCTACGAGCAGTACTTC
CASSYSPPGQAYEQYF
>TRBV6-2/TRBV6-3|NA|TRBJ2-7|TRBD1
TGTGCCAGCAGTAAAAACCGGGACAGACTTCTGAGCTCCTACGAGCAGTACTTC
CASSKNRDRLLSSYEQYF
>TRBV12-5|few|TRBJ2-5|NA
TGTGCTAGTGGTTTGGTTGGGAGACTACCCACCCATCATGCCCAGTACTTC
CASGLVGRLPTHHAQYF
>TRBV7-6|NA|TRBJ1-2|TRBD1
TGTGCCAGCAGCTTGGACAGGGCCTCCTATGGCTACACCTTC
CASSLDRASYGYTF